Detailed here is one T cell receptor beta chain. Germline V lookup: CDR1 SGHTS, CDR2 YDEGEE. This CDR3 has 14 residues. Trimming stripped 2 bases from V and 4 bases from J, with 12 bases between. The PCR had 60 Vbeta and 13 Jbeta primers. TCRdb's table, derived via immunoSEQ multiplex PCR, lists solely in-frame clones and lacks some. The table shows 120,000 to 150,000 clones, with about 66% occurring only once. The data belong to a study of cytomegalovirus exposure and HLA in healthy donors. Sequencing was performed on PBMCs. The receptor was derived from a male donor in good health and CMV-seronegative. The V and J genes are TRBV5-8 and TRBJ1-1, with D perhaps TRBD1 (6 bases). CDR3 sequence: CASSLGGRGTEAFF. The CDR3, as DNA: TGTGCCAGCAGCTTAGGGGGTAGGGGCACTGAAGCTTTCTTT. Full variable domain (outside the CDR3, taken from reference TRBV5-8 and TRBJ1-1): EAGVTQSPTHLIKTRGQQATLRCSPISGHTSVYWYQQALGLGLQFLLWYDEGEERNRGNFPPRFSGRQFPNYSSELNVNALELEDSALYLCASSLGGRGTEAFFGQGTRLTVV.